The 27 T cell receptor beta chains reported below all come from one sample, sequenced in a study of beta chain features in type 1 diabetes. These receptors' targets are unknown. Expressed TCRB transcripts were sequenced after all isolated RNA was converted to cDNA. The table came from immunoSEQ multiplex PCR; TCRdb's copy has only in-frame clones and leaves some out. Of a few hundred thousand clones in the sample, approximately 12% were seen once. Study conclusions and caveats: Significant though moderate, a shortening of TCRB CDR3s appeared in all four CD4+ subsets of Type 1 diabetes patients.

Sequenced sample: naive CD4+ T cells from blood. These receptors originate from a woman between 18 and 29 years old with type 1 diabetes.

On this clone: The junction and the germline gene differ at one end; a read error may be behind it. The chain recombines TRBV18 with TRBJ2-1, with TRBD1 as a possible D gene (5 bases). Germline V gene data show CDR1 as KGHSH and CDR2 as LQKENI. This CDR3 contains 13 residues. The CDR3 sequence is CASSPLQGKAWVF. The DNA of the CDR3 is TGTGCCAGCTCACCACTCCAGGGCAAGGCGTGGGTCTTC.

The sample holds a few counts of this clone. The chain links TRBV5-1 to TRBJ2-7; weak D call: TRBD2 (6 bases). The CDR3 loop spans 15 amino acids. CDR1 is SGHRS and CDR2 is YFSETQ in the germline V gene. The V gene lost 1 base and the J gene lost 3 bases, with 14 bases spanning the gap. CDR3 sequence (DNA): TGCGCCAGCAGCTTGACTCCGGGAGAGCTCTACGAGCAGTACTTC. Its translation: CASSLTPGELYEQYF.

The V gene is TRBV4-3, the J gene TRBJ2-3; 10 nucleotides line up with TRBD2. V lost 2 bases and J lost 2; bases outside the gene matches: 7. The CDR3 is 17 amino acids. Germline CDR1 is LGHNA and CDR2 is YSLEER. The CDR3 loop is CASSQQTAGGNTDTQYF. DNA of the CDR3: TGCGCCAGCAGCCAACAGACAGCGGGGGGGAACACAGATACGCAGTATTTT.

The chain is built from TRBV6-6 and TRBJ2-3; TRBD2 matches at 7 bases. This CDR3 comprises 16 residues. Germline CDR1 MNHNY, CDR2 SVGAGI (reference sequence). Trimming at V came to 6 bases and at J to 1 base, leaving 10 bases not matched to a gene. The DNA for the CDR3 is TGTGCCAGCAGAGAGAGAGGGACTACCGGCACAGATACGCAGTATTTT. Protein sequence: CASRERGTTGTDTQYF.

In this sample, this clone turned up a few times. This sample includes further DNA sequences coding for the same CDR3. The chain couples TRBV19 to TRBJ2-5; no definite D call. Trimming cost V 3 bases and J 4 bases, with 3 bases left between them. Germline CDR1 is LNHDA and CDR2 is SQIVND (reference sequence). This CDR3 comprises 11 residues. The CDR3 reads CASSIRETQYF. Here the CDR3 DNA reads TGTGCCAGTAGTATTCGAGAGACCCAGTACTTC.

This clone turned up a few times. As DNA, the CDR3 is TGTGCCAGCACTCGGGGGTCCTACGAGCAGTACTTC. Its protein is CASTRGSYEQYF. This chain joins TRBV28 and TRBJ2-7; D may be TRBD2 (6 bases). The CDR3 spans 12 residues. The V and J ends lost 7 bases and 1 base respectively, with 8 bases between them. The germline gives CDR1 MDHEN, CDR2 SYDVKM.

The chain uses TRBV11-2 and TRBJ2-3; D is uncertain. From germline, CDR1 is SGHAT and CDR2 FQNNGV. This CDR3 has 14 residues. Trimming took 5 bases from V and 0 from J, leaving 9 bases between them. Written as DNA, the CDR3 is TGTGCCAGCAGCCCAACACATAGCACAGATACGCAGTATTTT. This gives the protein CASSPTHSTDTQYF.

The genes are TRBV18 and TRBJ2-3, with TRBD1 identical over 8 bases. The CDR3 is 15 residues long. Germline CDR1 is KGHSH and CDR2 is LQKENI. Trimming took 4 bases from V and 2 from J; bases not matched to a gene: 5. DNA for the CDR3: TGTGCCAGCTCACGACAGGGGATTAACACAGATACGCAGTATTTT. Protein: CASSRQGINTDTQYF.

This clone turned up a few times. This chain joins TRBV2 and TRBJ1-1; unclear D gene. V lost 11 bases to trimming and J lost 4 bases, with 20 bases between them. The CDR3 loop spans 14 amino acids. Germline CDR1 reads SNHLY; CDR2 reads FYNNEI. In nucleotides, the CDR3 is TGTGCCGCTGTAGTGGAATGGAGTTCCACTGAAGCTTTCTTT. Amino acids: CAAVVEWSSTEAFF.

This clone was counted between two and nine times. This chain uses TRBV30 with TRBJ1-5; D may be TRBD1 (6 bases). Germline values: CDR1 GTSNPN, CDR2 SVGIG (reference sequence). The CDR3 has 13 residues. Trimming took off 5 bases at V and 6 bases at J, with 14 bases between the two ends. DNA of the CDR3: TGTGCCTGGGACGTGACAGGCCTTCAGCCCCAGCATTTT. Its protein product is CAWDVTGLQPQHF.

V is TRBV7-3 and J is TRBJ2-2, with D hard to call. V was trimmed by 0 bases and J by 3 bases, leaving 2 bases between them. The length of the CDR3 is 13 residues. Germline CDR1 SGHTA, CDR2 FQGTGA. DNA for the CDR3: TGTGCCAGCAGCTTAACCTACACCGGGGAGCTGTTTTTT. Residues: CASSLTYTGELFF. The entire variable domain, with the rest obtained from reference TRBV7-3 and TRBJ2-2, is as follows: GAGVSQTPSNKVTEKGKYVELRCDPISGHTALYWYRQSLGQGPEFLIYFQGTGAADDSGLPNDRFFAVRPEGSVSTLKIQRTERGDSAVYLCASSLTYTGELFFGEGSRLTVL.

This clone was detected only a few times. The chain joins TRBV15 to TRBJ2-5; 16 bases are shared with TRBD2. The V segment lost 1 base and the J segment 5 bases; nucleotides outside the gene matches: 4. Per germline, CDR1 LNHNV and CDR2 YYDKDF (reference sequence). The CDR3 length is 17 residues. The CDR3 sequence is CATSRALGLAGGETQYF. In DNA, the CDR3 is TGTGCCACCAGCAGAGCGCTGGGACTAGCGGGAGGGGAGACCCAGTACTTC.

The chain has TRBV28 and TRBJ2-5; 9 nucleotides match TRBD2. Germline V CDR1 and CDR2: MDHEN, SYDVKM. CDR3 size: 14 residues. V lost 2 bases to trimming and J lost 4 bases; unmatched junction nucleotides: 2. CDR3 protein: CASSLTREGETQYF. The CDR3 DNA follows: TGTGCCAGCAGTTTAACGCGGGAGGGAGAGACCCAGTACTTC.

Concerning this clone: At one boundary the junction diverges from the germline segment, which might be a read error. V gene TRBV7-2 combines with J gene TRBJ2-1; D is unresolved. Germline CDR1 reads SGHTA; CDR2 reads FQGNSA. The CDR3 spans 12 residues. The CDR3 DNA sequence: TGTGCCAGCAGCACACCGTACAGTGAGCAGTTCTTC. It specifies CASSTPYSEQFF.

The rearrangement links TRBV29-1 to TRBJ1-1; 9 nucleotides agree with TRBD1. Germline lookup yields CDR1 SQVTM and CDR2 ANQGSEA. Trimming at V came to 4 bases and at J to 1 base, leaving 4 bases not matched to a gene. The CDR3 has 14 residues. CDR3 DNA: TGCAGCGTTGCTCGGACAGGGGCGAACACTGAAGCTTTCTTT. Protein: CSVARTGANTEAFF.

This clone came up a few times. The CDR3 reads CASSLRTGGTYEQYV. DNA of the CDR3: TGTGCCAGCAGCTTACGGACAGGGGGCACCTACGAGCAGTACGTC. J is TRBJ2-7 and V is TRBV7-2; 11 bases are shared with TRBD1. The CDR3 runs to 15 residues. The germline V gene has CDR1 SGHTA and CDR2 FQGNSA. Trimming at V came to 2 bases and at J to 2 bases, leaving 2 bases not matched to a gene.

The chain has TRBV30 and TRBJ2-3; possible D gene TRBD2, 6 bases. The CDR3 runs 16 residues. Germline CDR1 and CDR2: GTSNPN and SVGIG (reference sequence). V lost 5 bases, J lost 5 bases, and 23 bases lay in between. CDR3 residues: CAWSRLLAAGGDTQYF. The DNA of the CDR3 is TGTGCCTGGTCCCGTCTACTAGCAGCCGGGGGAGATACGCAGTATTTT.

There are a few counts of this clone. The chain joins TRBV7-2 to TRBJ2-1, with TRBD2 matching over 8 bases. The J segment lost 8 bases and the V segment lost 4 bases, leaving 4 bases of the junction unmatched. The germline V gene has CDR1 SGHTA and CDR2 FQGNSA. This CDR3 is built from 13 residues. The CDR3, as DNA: TGTGCCAGCAGCTCTCGGACTAGCCATGAGCAGTTCTTC. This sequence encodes CASSSRTSHEQFF.

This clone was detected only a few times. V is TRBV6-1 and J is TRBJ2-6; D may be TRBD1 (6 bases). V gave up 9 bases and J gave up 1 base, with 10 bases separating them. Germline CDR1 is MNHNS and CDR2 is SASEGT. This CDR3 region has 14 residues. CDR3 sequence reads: CASEQGSGANVLTF. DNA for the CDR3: TGTGCCAGTGAACAGGGATCTGGGGCCAACGTCCTGACTTTC.

CDR3: CASSPSGENYGYTF. In DNA, the CDR3 is TGTGCCAGCTCACCCTCTGGGGAGAACTATGGCTACACCTTC. J is TRBJ1-2 and V is TRBV18, with D unresolved. The V gene's germline CDR1 is KGHSH and CDR2 LQKENI. V was cut by 3 bases and J by 2 bases, with 10 bases left in between. The CDR3 is 14 amino acids.

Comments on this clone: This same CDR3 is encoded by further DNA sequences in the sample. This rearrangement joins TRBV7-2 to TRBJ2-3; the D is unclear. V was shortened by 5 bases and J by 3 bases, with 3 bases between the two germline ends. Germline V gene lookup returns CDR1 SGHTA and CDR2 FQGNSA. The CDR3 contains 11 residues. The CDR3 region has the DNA TGTGCCAGCAGCCAAACAGATACGCAGTATTTT. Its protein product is CASSQTDTQYF.

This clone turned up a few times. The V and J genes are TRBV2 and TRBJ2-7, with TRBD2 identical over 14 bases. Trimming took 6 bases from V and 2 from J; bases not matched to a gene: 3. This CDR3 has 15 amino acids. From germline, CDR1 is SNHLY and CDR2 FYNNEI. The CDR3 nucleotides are TGTGCCAGCAGGCCGACTAGCGGGAGGGCCTACGAGCAGTACTTC. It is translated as CASRPTSGRAYEQYF. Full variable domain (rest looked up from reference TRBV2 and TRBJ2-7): EPEVTQTPSHQVTQMGQEVILRCVPISNHLYFYWYRQILGQKVEFLVSFYNNEISEKSEIFDDQFSVERPDGSNFTLKIRSTKLEDSAMYFCASRPTSGRAYEQYFGPGTRLTVT.

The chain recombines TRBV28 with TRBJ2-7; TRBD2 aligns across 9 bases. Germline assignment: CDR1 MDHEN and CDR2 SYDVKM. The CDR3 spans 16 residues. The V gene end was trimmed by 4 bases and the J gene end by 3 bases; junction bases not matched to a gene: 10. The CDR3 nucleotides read TGTGCCAGCAGTTCCGGGACTAGCCTGAGGTTCTACGAGCAGTACTTC. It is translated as CASSSGTSLRFYEQYF.

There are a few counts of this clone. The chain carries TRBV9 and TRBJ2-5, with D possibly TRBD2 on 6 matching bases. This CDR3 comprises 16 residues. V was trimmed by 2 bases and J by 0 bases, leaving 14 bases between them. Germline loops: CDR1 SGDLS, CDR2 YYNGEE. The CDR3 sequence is CASSVGRSGYQETQYF. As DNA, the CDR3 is TGTGCCAGCAGCGTGGGAAGGAGCGGGTACCAAGAGACCCAGTACTTC. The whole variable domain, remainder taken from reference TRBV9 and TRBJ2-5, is DSGVTQTPKHLITATGQRVTLRCSPRSGDLSVYWYQQSLDQGLQFLIQYYNGEERAKGNILERFSAQQFPDLHSELNLSSLELGDSALYFCASSVGRSGYQETQYFGPGTRLLVL.

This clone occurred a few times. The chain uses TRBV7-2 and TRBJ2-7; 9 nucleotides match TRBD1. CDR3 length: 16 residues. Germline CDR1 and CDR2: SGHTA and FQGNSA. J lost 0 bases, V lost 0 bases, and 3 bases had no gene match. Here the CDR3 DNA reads TGTGCCAGCAGCTTAGCGGGGACAGGGCTCTCCTACGAGCAGTACTTC. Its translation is CASSLAGTGLSYEQYF. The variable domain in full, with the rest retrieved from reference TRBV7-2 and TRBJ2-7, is GAGVSQSPSNKVTEKGKDVELRCDPISGHTALYWYRQSLGQGLEFLIYFQGNSAPDKSGLPSDRFSAERTGGSVSTLTIQRTQQEDSAVYLCASSLAGTGLSYEQYFGPGTRLTVT.

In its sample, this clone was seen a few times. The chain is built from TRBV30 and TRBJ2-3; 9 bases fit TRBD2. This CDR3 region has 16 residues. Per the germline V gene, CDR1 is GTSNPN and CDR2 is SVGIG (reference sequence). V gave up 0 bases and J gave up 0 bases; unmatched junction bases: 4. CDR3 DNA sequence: TGTGCCTGGAGTGTAGGACTAGCGCTTAGCACAGATACGCAGTATTTT. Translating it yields CAWSVGLALSTDTQYF. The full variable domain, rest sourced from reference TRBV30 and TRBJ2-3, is SQTIHQWPATLVQPVGSPLSLECTVEGTSNPNLYWYRQAAGRGLQLLFYSVGIGQISSEVPQNLSASRPQDRQFILSSKKLLLSDSGFYLCAWSVGLALSTDTQYFGPGTRLTVL.

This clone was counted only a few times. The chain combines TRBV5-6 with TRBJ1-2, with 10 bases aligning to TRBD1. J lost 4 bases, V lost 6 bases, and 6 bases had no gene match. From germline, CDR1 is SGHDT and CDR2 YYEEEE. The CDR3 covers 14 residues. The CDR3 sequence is CASTPDRGLYGYTF. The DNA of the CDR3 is TGTGCCAGCACCCCAGACAGGGGGCTCTATGGCTACACCTTC.